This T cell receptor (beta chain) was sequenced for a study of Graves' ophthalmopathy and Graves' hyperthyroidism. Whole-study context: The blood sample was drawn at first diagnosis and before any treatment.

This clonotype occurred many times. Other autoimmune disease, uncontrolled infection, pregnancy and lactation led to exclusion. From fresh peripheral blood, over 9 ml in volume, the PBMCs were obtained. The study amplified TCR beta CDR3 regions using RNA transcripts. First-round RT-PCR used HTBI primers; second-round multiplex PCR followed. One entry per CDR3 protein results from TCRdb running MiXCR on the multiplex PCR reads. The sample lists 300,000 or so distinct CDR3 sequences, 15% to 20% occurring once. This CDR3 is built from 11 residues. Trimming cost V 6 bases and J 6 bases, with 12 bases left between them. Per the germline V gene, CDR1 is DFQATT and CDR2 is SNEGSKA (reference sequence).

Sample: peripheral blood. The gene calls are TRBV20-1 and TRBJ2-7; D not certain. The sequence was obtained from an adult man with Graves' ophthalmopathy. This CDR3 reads CSALQPGEQYF. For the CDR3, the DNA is TGCAGTGCCCTCCAACCCGGCGAGCAGTACTTC.